Listed below are T cell receptor beta chains from one sample, sequenced in a study of graft-versus-host responses after intestinal transplantation. Repertoires were generated with immunoSEQ multiplex PCR, while TCRdb's copy carries only in-frame clones and drops some. The table includes tens of thousands of clones, around 38% detected once. The material sequenced was alloreactive CD8+ T cells from a mixed lymphocyte reaction culture, taken before intestinal transplant. Source of these receptors: a human patient who received an intestinal transplant. CDR3s include the opening cysteine and the closing phenylalanine or tryptophan. Each record gives: clone size, V gene, D gene, J gene, CDR3 DNA, CDR3 protein. The D gene is left open where the match is weak. Clone size is stated in some rows and not others, as once, few, many or a class when expanded.

>NA|TRBV10-1|NA|TRBJ1-5
TGCGCCAGCAGTGATGGGGGAAGCAATCAGCCCCAGCATTTT
CASSDGGSNQPQHF
>few|TRBV12-5|NA|TRBJ2-2
TGTGCTAGTGCCCCACGAAATAACTACGCCGGGGAGCTGTTTTTT
CASAPRNNYAGELFF
>NA|TRBV2|NA|TRBJ2-7
TGTGCCACCTCAAGGAACGGACCCAGCTACGAGCAGTACTTC
CATSRNGPSYEQYF
>NA|TRBV7-9|NA|TRBJ1-2
TGTGCCAGCAGCTTTTCATCAGGTTACGCTGGCTACACCTTC
CASSFSSGYAGYTF
>NA|TRBV5-4|NA|TRBJ1-1
TGTGCCAGCAGCTTGGATGGCAGGGCACGGGGTGACACTGAAGCTTTCTTT
CASSLDGRARGDTEAFF
>NA|TRBV19|NA|TRBJ1-5
TGTGCCAGTAGTGGCGAGTTTAGCAATCAGCCCCAGCATTTT
CASSGEFSNQPQHF
>few|TRBV28|NA|TRBJ1-5
TGTGCCAGCAGTTCCCCTAGCAATCAGCCCCAGCATTTT
CASSSPSNQPQHF
>few|TRBV2|NA|TRBJ2-5
TGTGCCAGCAGTGAATTGGTCGAGACCCAGTACTTC
CASSELVETQYF
>NA|TRBV12-5|NA|TRBJ2-5
TGTGCTAGTGGCCACGATGGGTGGGGCCAAGAGACCCAGTACTTC
CASGHDGWGQETQYF
>NA|TRBV7-9|TRBD2|TRBJ2-1
TGTGCCAGCAGCTTAGGGACTAGCGGGAGGAACAATGAGCAGTTCTTC
CASSLGTSGRNNEQFF
>NA|TRBV5-1|NA|TRBJ1-2
TGCGCCAGCAGCTCGCCTCCTGGTTCTGGCTACACCTTC
CASSSPPGSGYTF
>NA|TRBV29-1|NA|TRBJ2-7
TGCAGCGTTGAAGGAGGACGACCCTACGAGCAGTACTTC
CSVEGGRPYEQYF
>few|TRBV6-6|NA|TRBJ2-7
TGTGCCAGCAGTTACTCTACTGGGACCACCTACGAGCAGTACTTC
CASSYSTGTTYEQYF
>NA|TRBV6-1|TRBD1|TRBJ1-4
TGTGCCAGCAGTGGGGGGACAGTTACTAATGAAAAACTGTTTTTT
CASSGGTVTNEKLFF
>NA|TRBV27|NA|TRBJ1-2
TGTGCCAGCAGTTTAAGTCGGGGGAACTATGGCTACACCTTC
CASSLSRGNYGYTF
>few|TRBV9|NA|TRBJ2-3
TGTGCCAGCAGCGGTACAGCAGATACGCAGTATTTT
CASSGTADTQYF
>few|TRBV6-1|TRBD2|TRBJ2-1
TGTGCCAGCAGTGATCTAGCGGGAAGATTGAATGAGCAGTTCTTC
CASSDLAGRLNEQFF
>NA|TRBV2|TRBD2|TRBJ2-1
TGTGCCAGCAGGGGACTAGCTGGGGCTATCCTCTTC
CASRGLAGAILF
>once|TRBV5-6|NA|TRBJ1-3
TGTGCCAGCAGCTTGGCATCGGGGAGGGCAAGTTCTGGAAACACCATATATTTT
CASSLASGRASSGNTIYF
>NA|TRBV6-1|TRBD2|TRBJ2-1
TGTGCCAGCACCCTTAGCGGGAGGGGGAACAATGAGCAGTTCTTC
CASTLSGRGNNEQFF
>NA|TRBV2|TRBD1|TRBJ2-1
TGTGCCAGCAGTAAGGACAGGGGAAGTTTTAATGAGCAGTTCTTC
CASSKDRGSFNEQFF
>few|TRBV5-1|NA|TRBJ2-7
TGTGCCAGCAGCCGAGGGGTCGCCTACGAGCAGTACTTC
CASSRGVAYEQYF
>few|TRBV5-1|TRBD1|TRBJ2-1
TGCGCCAGCAGCTCCGGGACAGGGGGCTCCTACAATGAGCAGTTCTTC
CASSSGTGGSYNEQFF
>medium-sized|TRBV11-2|NA|TRBJ2-7
TGTGCCAGCAGCTTAGGGTCCTGGGACGAGCAGTACTTC
CASSLGSWDEQYF
>few|TRBV9|TRBD2|TRBJ2-2
TGTGCCAGCAGCGGTAGCGGGAGGGCGAACACCGGGGAGCTGTTTTTT
CASSGSGRANTGELFF
>NA|TRBV7-3|TRBD2|TRBJ2-1
TGTGCCAGCAGCTCCGGGACTAGTCCCTACAATGAGCAGTTCTTC
CASSSGTSPYNEQFF
>NA|TRBV27|TRBD2|TRBJ2-1
TGTGCCAGCAGTCCGGGACTAGCGGGTGAGCAGTTCTTC
CASSPGLAGEQFF
>once|TRBV6-1|NA|TRBJ2-7
TGTGCCAGCAGTGAACGGGACCCAACCTACGAGCAGTACTTC
CASSERDPTYEQYF
>NA|TRBV6-1|NA|TRBJ1-2
TGTGCCAGCAGGGGGCGGGGGCTGGTTTATGGCTACACCTTC
CASRGRGLVYGYTF
>NA|TRBV6-1|NA|TRBJ1-2
TGTGCCAGCACGCTTCGGGGAAGCTCCGGCTACACCTTC
CASTLRGSSGYTF
>NA|TRBV4-1|NA|TRBJ1-4
TGCGCCAGCAGCCACAATGAAAAACTGTTTTTT
CASSHNEKLFF
>NA|TRBV5-1|NA|TRBJ2-1
TGCGCCAGCAGCTTAATCCTAATTGGGGACAATGAGCAGTTCTTC
CASSLILIGDNEQFF
>NA|TRBV9|NA|TRBJ2-5
TGTGCCAGCAGCGTTGGCGGCGAGGGGACCCAGTACTTC
CASSVGGEGTQYF
>NA|TRBV5-4|NA|TRBJ2-1
TGTGCCAGCAGCTCGCCTGGAACCCACAATGAGCAGTTCTTC
CASSSPGTHNEQFF
>few|TRBV10-3|NA|TRBJ2-3
TGTGCCATCAGTCCGTCTAATGAGAGGGTTGGGTACCGCACAGATACGCAGTATTTT
CAISPSNERVGYRTDTQYF
>NA|TRBV9|TRBD1|TRBJ1-2
TGTGCCAGCAGCGTGTTCCCAGGACAGGGATATGGCTACACCTTC
CASSVFPGQGYGYTF
>NA|TRBV10-3|TRBD2|TRBJ2-1
TGTGCCATCAGTGGACTAGCGGGTGACAATGAGCAGTTCTTC
CAISGLAGDNEQFF
>few|TRBV6-5|TRBD2|TRBJ2-7
TGTGCCAGCAGTTATTTTAGCGGGAGCGAGCAGTACTTC
CASSYFSGSEQYF
>few|TRBV6-6|NA|TRBJ1-1
TGTGCCAGCAGCGTAGGGCCTGAAGCTTTCTTT
CASSVGPEAFF
>NA|TRBV7-2|TRBD2|TRBJ2-7
TGTGCCAGCAGCTTAGTAGGCGGGAGTTTAGGGGAGCAGTACTTC
CASSLVGGSLGEQYF
>NA|TRBV10-3|NA|TRBJ2-7
TGTGCCATCAGTGATCCTAGTACTTACTCCTACGAGCAGTACTTC
CAISDPSTYSYEQYF
>NA|TRBV5-8|NA|TRBJ1-3
TGTGCCAGCAGCTTGTGGGCAGCCACTGGAAACATCATATATTTT
CASSLWAATGNIIYF
>NA|TRBV30|NA|TRBJ2-7
TGTGCCTGGACCCCCGACCTGAACTACGAGCAGTACTTC
CAWTPDLNYEQYF
>few|TRBV7-8|NA|TRBJ1-2
TGTGCCAGCAGCTTAGTGGCCGGCGGCTATGGCTACACCTTC
CASSLVAGGYGYTF
>NA|TRBV7-9|TRBD1|TRBJ1-4
TGTGCCAGCAGCCTTAGTTACGGGACAGGGGTTGAAAAACTGTTTTTT
CASSLSYGTGVEKLFF
>NA|TRBV19|TRBD1|TRBJ2-7
TGTGCCAGTAGGGAATCCGGGACAGGGGGATTCGAGCAGTACTTC
CASRESGTGGFEQYF
>NA|TRBV7-2|NA|TRBJ1-1
TGTGCAACCGCCCCACATTTGAACACTGAAGCTTTCTTT
CATAPHLNTEAFF
>few|TRBV6-5|NA|TRBJ2-6
TGTGCCAGCAGTTATAGAACCGCGTCTGGGGCCAACGTCCTGACTTTC
CASSYRTASGANVLTF
>once|TRBV14|TRBD1|TRBJ1-1
TGTGCCAGCAGCGACCCCGGGACAGGGGGTACTGAAGCTTTCTTT
CASSDPGTGGTEAFF
>NA|TRBV5-6|NA|TRBJ1-1
TGTGCCAGCAGCTTGGGCCCAGACACTGAAGCTTTCTTT
CASSLGPDTEAFF
>NA|TRBV12-5|TRBD1|TRBJ1-5
TGTGCTAGTGGTTTCAGGGGGCGCAATCAGCCCCAGCATTTT
CASGFRGRNQPQHF
>once|TRBV5-1|NA|TRBJ2-7
TGCGCCAGCAGCTTCATCGGCGGCGAGCAGTACTTC
CASSFIGGEQYF
>NA|TRBV27|NA|TRBJ2-7
TGTGCCAGCAGTTTATCGAAACTGATGACCGGGACAAACAAGGGGGAGCAGTACTTC
CASSLSKLMTGTNKGEQYF